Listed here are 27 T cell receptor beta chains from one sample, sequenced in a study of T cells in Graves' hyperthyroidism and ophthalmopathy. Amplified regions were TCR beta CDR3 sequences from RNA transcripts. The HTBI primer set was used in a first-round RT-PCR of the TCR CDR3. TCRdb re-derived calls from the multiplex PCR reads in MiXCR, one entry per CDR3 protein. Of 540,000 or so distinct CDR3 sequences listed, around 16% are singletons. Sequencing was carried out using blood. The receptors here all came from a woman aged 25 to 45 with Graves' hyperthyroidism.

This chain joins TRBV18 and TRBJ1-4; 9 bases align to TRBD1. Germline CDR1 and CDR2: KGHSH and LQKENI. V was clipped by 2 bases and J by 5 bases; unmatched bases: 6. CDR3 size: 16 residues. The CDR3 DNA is TGTGCCAGCTCACCAGTGGCGGGACAGGGAAATGAAAAACTGTTTTTT. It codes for CASSPVAGQGNEKLFF.

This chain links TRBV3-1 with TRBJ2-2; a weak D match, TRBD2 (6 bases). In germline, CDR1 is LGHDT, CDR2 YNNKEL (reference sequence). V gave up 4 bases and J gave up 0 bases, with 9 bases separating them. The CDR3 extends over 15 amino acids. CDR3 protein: CASSLPSANTGELFF. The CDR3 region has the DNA TGTGCCAGCAGCCTCCCTAGCGCGAACACCGGGGAGCTGTTTTTT.

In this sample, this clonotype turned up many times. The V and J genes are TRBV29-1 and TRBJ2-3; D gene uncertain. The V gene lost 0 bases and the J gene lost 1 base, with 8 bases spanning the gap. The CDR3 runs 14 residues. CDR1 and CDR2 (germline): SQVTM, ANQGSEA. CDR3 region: CSVEEPAGTDTQYF. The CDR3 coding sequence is TGCAGCGTTGAAGAGCCTGCGGGCACAGATACGCAGTATTTT.

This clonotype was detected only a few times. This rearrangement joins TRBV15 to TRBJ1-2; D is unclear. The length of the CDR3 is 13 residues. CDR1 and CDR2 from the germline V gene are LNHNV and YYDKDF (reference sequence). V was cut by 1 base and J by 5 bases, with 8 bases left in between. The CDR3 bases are TGTGCCACCAGCAGAGCTATGCAGTATGGCTACACCTTC. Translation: CATSRAMQYGYTF.

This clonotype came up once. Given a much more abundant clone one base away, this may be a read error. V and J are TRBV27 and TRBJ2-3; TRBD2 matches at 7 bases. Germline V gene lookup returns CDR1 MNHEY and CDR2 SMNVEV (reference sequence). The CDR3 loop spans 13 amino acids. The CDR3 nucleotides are TGTGCCGGCAGGGAGGGAGCCGCAGATACGCAGTATTTT. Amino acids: CAGREGAADTQYF.

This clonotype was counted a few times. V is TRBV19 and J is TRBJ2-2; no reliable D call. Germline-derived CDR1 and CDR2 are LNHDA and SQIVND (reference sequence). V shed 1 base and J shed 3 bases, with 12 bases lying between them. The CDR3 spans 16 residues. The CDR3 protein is CASSIGRERDTGELFF. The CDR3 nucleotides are TGTGCCAGTAGTATAGGAAGGGAACGGGACACCGGGGAGCTGTTTTTT.

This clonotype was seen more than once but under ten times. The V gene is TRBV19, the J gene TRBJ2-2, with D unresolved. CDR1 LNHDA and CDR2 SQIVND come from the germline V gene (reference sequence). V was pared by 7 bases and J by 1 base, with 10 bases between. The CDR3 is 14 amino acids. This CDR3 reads CASTRRLNTGELFF. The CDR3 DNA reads TGTGCCAGTACGAGACGTTTGAACACCGGGGAGCTGTTTTTT.

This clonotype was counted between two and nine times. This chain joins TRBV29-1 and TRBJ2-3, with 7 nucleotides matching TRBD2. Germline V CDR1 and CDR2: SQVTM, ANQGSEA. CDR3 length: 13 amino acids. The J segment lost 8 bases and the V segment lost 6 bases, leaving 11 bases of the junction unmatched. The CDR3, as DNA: TGCAGCGTCGGACTAGTGAATGCGGGTACGCAGTATTTT. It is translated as CSVGLVNAGTQYF.

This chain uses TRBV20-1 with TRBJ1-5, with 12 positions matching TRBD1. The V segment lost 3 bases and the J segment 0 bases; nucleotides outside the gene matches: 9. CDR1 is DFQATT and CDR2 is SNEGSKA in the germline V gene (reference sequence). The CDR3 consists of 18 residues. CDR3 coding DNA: TGCAGTGCTAGGTGGGGACAGGGGGCCCGTTATAGCAATCAGCCCCAGCATTTT. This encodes CSARWGQGARYSNQPQHF.

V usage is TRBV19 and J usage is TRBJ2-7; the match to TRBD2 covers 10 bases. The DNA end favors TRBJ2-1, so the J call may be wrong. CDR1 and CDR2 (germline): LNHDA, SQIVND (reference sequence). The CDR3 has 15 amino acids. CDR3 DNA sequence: TGTGCCAGTAGTATATCGAGCGGGAGGGCCTACGAGCAGTTCTTC. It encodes CASSISSGRAYEQFF.

CDR3 nucleotide sequence: TGCAGTGCTGGAGGGGGCGCAGTAAACATTCAGTACTTC. It is translated as CSAGGGAVNIQYF. The chain is built from TRBV20-1 and TRBJ2-4; TRBD1 is a possible D gene (7 bases). The CDR3 spans 13 residues. With 5 bases removed from V and 6 bases from J, the gap between germline ends came to 14 bases. The germline gives CDR1 DFQATT, CDR2 SNEGSKA (reference sequence).

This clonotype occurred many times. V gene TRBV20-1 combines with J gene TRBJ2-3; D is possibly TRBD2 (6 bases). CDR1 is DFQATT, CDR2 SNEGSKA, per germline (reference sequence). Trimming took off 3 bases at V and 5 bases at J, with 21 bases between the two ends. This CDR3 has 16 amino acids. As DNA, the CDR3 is TGCAGTGCTAGCAAATTTGGCGGGAACCTAGGAGATACGCAGTATTTT. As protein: CSASKFGGNLGDTQYF.

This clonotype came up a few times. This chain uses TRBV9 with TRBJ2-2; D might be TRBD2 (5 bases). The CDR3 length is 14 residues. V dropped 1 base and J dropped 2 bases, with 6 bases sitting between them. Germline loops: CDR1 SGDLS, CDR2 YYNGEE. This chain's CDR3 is CASSVRGNTGELFF. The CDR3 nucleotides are TGTGCCAGCAGCGTACGGGGAAACACCGGGGAGCTGTTTTTT.

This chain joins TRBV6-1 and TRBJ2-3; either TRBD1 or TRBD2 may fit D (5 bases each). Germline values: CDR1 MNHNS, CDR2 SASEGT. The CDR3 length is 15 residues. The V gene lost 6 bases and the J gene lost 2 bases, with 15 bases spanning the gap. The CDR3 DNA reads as TGTGCCAGCAGCCCCATTGGGGACCTCACAGATACGCAGTATTTT. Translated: CASSPIGDLTDTQYF.

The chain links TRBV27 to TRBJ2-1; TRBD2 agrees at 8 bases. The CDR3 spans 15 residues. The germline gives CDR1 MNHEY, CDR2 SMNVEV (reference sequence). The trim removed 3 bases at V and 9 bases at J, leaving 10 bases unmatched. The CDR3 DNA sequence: TGTGCCAGCAGTTTTTCTTTCACTAGCGGTTCTGAGCAGTTCTTC. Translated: CASSFSFTSGSEQFF.

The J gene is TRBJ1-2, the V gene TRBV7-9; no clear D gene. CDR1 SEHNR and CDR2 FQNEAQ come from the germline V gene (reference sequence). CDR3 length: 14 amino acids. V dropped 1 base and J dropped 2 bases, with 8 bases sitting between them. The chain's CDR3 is CASSLEPGNYGYTF. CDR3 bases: TGTGCCAGCAGCTTAGAGCCGGGCAACTATGGCTACACCTTC.

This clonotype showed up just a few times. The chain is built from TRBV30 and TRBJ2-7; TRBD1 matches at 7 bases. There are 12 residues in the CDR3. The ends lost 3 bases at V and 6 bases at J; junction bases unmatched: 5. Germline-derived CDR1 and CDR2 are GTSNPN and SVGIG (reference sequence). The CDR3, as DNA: TGTGCCTGGAGATTGACAGGGACCGAGCAGTACTTC. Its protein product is CAWRLTGTEQYF.

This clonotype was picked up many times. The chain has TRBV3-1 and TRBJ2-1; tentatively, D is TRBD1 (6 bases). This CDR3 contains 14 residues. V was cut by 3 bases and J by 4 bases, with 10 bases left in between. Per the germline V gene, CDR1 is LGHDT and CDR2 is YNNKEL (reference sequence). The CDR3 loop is CASSQDSLYNEQFF. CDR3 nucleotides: TGTGCCAGCAGCCAGGACAGTTTATACAATGAGCAGTTCTTC.

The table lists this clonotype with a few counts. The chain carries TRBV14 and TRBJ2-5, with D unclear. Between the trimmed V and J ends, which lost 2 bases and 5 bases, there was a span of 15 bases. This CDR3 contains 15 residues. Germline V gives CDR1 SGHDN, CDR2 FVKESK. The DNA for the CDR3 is TGTGCCAGCAGCCAAAGGCTGGGGTTCGGGGAGACCCAGTACTTC. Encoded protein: CASSQRLGFGETQYF.

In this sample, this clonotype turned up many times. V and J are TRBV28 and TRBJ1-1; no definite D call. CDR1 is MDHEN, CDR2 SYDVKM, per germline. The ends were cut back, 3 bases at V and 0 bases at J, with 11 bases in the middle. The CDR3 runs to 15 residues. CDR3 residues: CASSFPGLLNTEAFF. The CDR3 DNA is TGTGCCAGCAGTTTTCCGGGCTTATTGAACACTGAAGCTTTCTTT.

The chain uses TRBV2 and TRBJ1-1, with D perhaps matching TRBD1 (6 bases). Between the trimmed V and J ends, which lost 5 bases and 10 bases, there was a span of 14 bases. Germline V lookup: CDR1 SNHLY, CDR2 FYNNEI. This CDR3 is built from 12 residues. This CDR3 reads CASSPTGSRAFF. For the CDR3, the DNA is TGTGCCAGCAGTCCAACAGGGTCTCGAGCTTTCTTT.

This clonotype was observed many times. The CDR3 region is CASSTYLGTSGSDTDTQYF. The DNA of the CDR3 is TGTGCCAGCAGCACCTATCTCGGGACTAGCGGGAGTGACACAGATACGCAGTATTTT. The chain employs TRBV7-6 and TRBJ2-3; 14 bases map to TRBD2. Germline assignment: CDR1 SGHVS and CDR2 FNYEAQ. The CDR3 covers 19 residues. Trimming removed 5 bases from V and 2 bases from J; junction bases left unmatched: 12.

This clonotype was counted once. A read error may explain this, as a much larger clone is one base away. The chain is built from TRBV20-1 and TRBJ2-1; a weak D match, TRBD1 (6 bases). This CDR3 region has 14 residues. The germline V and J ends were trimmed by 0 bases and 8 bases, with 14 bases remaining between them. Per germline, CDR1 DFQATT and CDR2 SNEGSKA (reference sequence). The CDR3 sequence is CSARDGTRTDEQFF. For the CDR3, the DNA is TGCAGTGCTAGAGATGGGACAAGAACCGATGAGCAGTTCTTC.

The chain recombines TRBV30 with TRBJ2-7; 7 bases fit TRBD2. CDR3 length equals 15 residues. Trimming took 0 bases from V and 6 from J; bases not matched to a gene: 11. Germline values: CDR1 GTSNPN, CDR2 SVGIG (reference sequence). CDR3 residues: CAWSVLRLAGGEQYF. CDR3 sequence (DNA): TGTGCCTGGAGTGTACTGCGACTAGCCGGTGGCGAGCAGTACTTC.

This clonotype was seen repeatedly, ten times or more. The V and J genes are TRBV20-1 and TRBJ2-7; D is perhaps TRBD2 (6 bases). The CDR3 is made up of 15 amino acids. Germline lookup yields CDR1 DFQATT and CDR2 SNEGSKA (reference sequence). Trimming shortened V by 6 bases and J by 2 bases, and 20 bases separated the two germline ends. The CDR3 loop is CSAPPLGGITYEQYF. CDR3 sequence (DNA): TGCAGTGCACCCCCCTTGGGCGGGATTACCTACGAGCAGTACTTC.

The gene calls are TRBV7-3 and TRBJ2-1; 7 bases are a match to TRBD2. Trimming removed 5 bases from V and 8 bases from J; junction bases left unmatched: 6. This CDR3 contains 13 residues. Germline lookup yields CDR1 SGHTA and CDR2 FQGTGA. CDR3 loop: CASSRGSRDEQFF. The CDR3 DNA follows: TGTGCCAGCAGCCGCGGGAGTCGAGATGAGCAGTTCTTC.

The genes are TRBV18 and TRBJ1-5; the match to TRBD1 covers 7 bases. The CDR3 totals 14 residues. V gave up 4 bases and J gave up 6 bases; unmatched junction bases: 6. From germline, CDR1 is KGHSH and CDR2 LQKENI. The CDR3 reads CASSRREGAQPQHF. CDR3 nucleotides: TGTGCCAGCTCACGAAGGGAGGGGGCTCAGCCCCAGCATTTT.